These T cell receptor beta chains were read from a single sample in a study of blood T cell repertoires in COVID-19. Assay: immunoSEQ multiplex PCR; the TCRdb copy retains only in-frame clones and omits some. There are roughly 230,000 clones in the sample; almost 90% occur only once, and under 2.5% lies in the top ten. The sample taken for sequencing was peripheral blood. All receptors derive from a woman aged 55-69 years with COVID-19, enrolled during active disease. Both conserved end residues are part of each CDR3. A D gene is named only where the DNA matches it firmly. The size field is filled for only some rows; it gives once, few, many or a size class.

j_gene | abundance | d_gene | v_gene | CDR3nt | CDR3aa
TRBJ1-1 | . | . | TRBV4-1 | TGCGCCAGCAGCCAAGTGGCCACGAACACTGAAGCTTTCTTT | CASSQVATNTEAFF
TRBJ1-4 | . | . | TRBV3-1/TRBV3-2 | TGTGCCAGCAGCCGCGGTTCAACTAATGAAAAACTGTTTTTT | CASSRGSTNEKLFF
TRBJ1-1 | once | . | TRBV19 | TGTGCCAGTAACGACAGGCCAAACACTGAAGCTTTCTTT | CASNDRPNTEAFF
TRBJ1-2 | . | . | TRBV5-1 | TGCGCCAGCACCTCGGGACACGGGATAGATCTCTATGGCTACACCTTC | CASTSGHGIDLYGYTF
TRBJ1-1 | . | . | TRBV7-9 | TGTGCCAGCAGTACTTCTACAGCGAACACTGAAGCTTTCTTT | CASSTSTANTEAFF
TRBJ1-5 | . | . | TRBV11-2 | TGTGCCAGCAGCCCGGGAGGCCTGCGCAATCAGCCCCAGCATTTT | CASSPGGLRNQPQHF
TRBJ1-2 | . | . | TRBV11-2 | TGTGCCAGCAGCACCGCCACAGGGAATGGCTACACCTTC | CASSTATGNGYTF
TRBJ1-2 | . | TRBD1 | TRBV5-1 | TGCGCCAGCAGCTTGGCCGGTACAGGGGGACCTAACTATGGCTACACCTTC | CASSLAGTGGPNYGYTF
TRBJ2-3 | . | . | TRBV7-2 | TGTGCCAGCAGCTCTCCTTTGGGGCCACCTGACCCTAGCACAGATACGCAGTATTTT | CASSSPLGPPDPSTDTQYF
TRBJ2-6 | . | . | TRBV4-2 | TGTGCCAGCAGCCAAACAGGGTCTGGGGCCAACGTCCTGACTTTC | CASSQTGSGANVLTF
TRBJ2-7 | once | TRBD1 | TRBV29-1 | TGCAGCGTTGTGGCAGGGGACAGGAGCTCCTACGAGCAGTACTTC | CSVVAGDRSSYEQYF
TRBJ2-3 | . | . | TRBV12-3/TRBV12-4 | TGTGCCAGCAGTTTAGGGGGCCCGCAGTATTTT | CASSLGGPQYF
TRBJ2-5 | . | . | TRBV10-1 | TGCGCCAGCAGTGAGTCTGCCCAATCCGTAGGAGGGACCCCACGGGGTAGCCAGTACTTC | CASSESAQSVGGTPRGSQYF
TRBJ2-2 | . | . | TRBV5-1 | TGCGCCAGCAGCTTGGGAAACAGGGTCGGAGATGGTACCGGGGAGCTGTTTTTT | CASSLGNRVGDGTGELFF
TRBJ1-1 | . | TRBD1 | TRBV7-2 | TGTGCCAGCAGTCCCCTACAGGGGGTGATCACTGAAGCTTTCTTT | CASSPLQGVITEAFF
TRBJ2-2 | . | TRBD1 | TRBV9 | TGTGCCAGCAGCGGACAACAGGGGGCGTTTGTCGGGGAGCTGTTTTTT | CASSGQQGAFVGELFF
TRBJ2-1 | . | . | TRBV5-1 | TGCGCCAGCAGCTTAACTAGTCCGAGTGACAATGAGCAGTTCTTC | CASSLTSPSDNEQFF
TRBJ2-7 | . | TRBD2 | TRBV7-2 | TGTGCCAGCAGCCGGGGGGGGACCTACGAGCAGTACTTC | CASSRGGTYEQYF
TRBJ2-1 | . | . | TRBV18 | TGTGCCAGCTCACCACGGTCGGGCGGGGTCGGACACAATGAGCAGTTCTTC | CASSPRSGGVGHNEQFF
TRBJ1-2 | . | TRBD1 | TRBV28 | TGTGCCAGCAGTTTCGCGGACAGGGGAGGACTATGGGGCTACACCTTC | CASSFADRGGLWGYTF
TRBJ2-5 | once | TRBD2 | TRBV20-1 | TGCAGTGCTAGTTACAGCGGGGGGTGGCAAGAGACCCAGTACTTC | CSASYSGGWQETQYF
TRBJ1-2 | . | . | TRBV7-2 | TGTGCCAGCAGCCCAGTGCAGGGGAGAACTGGCTACACCTTC | CASSPVQGRTGYTF
TRBJ1-5 | . | . | TRBV21-1 | TGTGCCAGCAGCCTTACCGGACAAGACCATCCCTATATCTATCAGCCCCAGCATTTT | CASSLTGQDHPYIYQPQHF
TRBJ1-5 | . | . | TRBV7-2 | TGTGCCAGCAGCCTACAGTCCCTTAATCAGCCCCAGCATTTT | CASSLQSLNQPQHF
TRBJ2-7 | few | TRBD1 | TRBV19 | TGTGCCAGTAGCCCGACAGGGGGCGCCTACGAGCAGTACTTC | CASSPTGGAYEQYF
TRBJ1-2 | . | TRBD1 | TRBV6-2/TRBV6-3 | TGTGCCAGCAGCCCGACAGGGTGGGGCTATGGCTACACCTTC | CASSPTGWGYGYTF
TRBJ1-5 | few | . | TRBV7-9 | TGTGCCAGCAGCTCCATCCAGGGTAGCAATCAGCCCCAGCATTTT | CASSSIQGSNQPQHF
TRBJ2-3 | few | TRBD2 | TRBV5-1 | TGCGCCAGCAGCTTGGCCATAGCTAGCGGGGGGGCAGATACGCAGTATTTT | CASSLAIASGGADTQYF
TRBJ1-4 | . | TRBD1 | TRBV27 | TGTGCCAGCAGTTTATACAGGGGTTTTGAAAAACTGTTTTTT | CASSLYRGFEKLFF
TRBJ2-5 | . | . | TRBV3-1/TRBV3-2 | TGTGCCAGCAGCCGTGGGGCTCCGGGGACCCAGTACTTC | CASSRGAPGTQYF
TRBJ1-5 | . | . | TRBV6-2/TRBV6-3 | TGTGCCAGCAGTCCCAACCGGGGTGGTAGCAATCAGCCCCAGCATTTT | CASSPNRGGSNQPQHF
TRBJ2-2 | . | . | TRBV5-1 | TGCGCCAGCAGAGTACAGCCGAACACCGGGGAGCTGTTTTTT | CASRVQPNTGELFF
TRBJ2-7 | . | TRBD2 | TRBV3-1/TRBV3-2 | TGTGCCAGCAGCCTCGGGCCCGGGGGGGCCTACGAGCAGTACTTC | CASSLGPGGAYEQYF